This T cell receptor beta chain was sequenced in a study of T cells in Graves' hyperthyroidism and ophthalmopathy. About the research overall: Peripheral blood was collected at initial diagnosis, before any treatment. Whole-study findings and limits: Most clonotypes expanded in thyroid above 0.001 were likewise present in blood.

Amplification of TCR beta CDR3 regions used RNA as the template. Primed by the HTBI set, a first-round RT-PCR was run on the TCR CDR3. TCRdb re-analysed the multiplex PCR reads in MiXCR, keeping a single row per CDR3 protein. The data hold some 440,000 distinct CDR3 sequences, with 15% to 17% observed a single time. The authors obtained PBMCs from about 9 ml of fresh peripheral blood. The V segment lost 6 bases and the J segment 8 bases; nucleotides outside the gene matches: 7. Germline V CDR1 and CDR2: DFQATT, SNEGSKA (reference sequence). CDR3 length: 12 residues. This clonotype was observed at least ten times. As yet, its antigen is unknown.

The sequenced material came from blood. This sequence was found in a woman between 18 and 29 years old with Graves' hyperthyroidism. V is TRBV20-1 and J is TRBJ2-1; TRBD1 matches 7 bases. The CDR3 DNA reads TGCAGTGCAAAGACAGGGCCCTATGAGCAGTTCTTC. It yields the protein CSAKTGPYEQFF.